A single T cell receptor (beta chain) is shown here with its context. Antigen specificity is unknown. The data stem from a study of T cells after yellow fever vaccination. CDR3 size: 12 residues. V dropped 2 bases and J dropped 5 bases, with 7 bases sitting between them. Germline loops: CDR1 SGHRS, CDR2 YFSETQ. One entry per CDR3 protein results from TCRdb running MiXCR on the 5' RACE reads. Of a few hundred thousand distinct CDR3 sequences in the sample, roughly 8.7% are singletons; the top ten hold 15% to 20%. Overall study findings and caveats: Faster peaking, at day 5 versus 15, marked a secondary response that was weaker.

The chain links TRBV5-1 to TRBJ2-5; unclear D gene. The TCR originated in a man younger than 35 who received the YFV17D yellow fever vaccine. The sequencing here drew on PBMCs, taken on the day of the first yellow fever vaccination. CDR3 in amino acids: CASSFTRETQYF. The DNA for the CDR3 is TGCGCCAGCAGCTTTACGAGGGAGACCCAGTACTTC.